This section outlines one TCR beta chain sequence together with its context. Its antigen is still unknown. This specimen comes from a study of cytomegalovirus exposure and HLA in healthy donors. Study-wide results and caveats: In a later analysis, V- and J-gene trimming of beta chains associated with a DCLRE1C missense variant, replicated independently.

This CDR3 contains 14 residues. Germline CDR1 reads GTSNPN; CDR2 reads SVGIG (reference sequence). V shed 2 bases and J 9 bases; nucleotides not matched to a gene: 11. Primers included in the PCR were 60 Vbeta and 13 Jbeta primers. The assay was immunoSEQ multiplex PCR, and TCRdb's table has in-frame clones only and misses some. The sample includes 160,000 or so clones, almost 80% of them seen just once. V is TRBV30 and J is TRBJ2-7, with 9 nucleotides matching TRBD1. What was sequenced was PBMCs. This TCR derives from a man younger than 45 in good health and CMV-seronegative. The CDR3 loop reads CAWSYRDRAFGQYF. In nucleotides, the CDR3 is TGTGCCTGGAGTTATAGGGACAGGGCTTTTGGGCAGTACTTC.